These T cell receptor beta chains were read from a single sample in a study of blood T cell repertoires in COVID-19. Profiling relied on immunoSEQ multiplex PCR, and the TCRdb table lists in-frame clones only, not all of them. This sample has some 210,000 clones, with approximately 78% found just once. What was sequenced was peripheral blood. The receptors originated from a woman between 35 and 50 years old with acute or convalescent COVID-19. Each CDR3 is given with its conserved first and last residue. A D gene is named only where the DNA matches it firmly. Only part of the rows carry a size: once, few, many, or a class if the clone is expanded.

len,v_gene,d_gene,abundance,j_gene,CDR3nt,CDR3aa
13,TRBV18,-,-,TRBJ2-7,TGTGCCAGCTCACCAACGGTATCCTACGAGCAGTACTTC,CASSPTVSYEQYF
15,TRBV30,TRBD1,-,TRBJ1-1,TGTGCCTGGAGCACCTACGACAGGGTGAACACTGAAGCTTTCTTT,CAWSTYDRVNTEAFF
20,TRBV5-5,TRBD2,-,TRBJ2-3,TGTGCCAGCAGCTTGGAGGGACTAGCGGGAGGGCGTCAACACACAGATACGCAGTATTTT,CASSLEGLAGGRQHTDTQYF
16,TRBV13,-,-,TRBJ2-7,TGTGCCAGCAGCTTAGGGAGCGTGACTACCCAGCGAGAGCAGTACTTC,CASSLGSVTTQREQYF
14,TRBV7-2,TRBD1,-,TRBJ2-7,TGTGCCAGCAGCCCGAGACAGGGAACCTACGAGCAGTACTTC,CASSPRQGTYEQYF
15,TRBV11-3,TRBD1,-,TRBJ1-1,TGTGCCAGCAGCACACGAGGGACAGGGGGCTCAAGGCCTTTCTTT,CASSTRGTGGSRPFF
17,TRBV13,-,-,TRBJ2-7,TGTGCCAGCAGCCCCCCCCCGCTGAGGGGGATTTCCTACGAGCAGTACTTC,CASSPPPLRGISYEQYF
14,TRBV30,-,-,TRBJ2-2,TGTGCCTGGGGCGCCGGGAATGAGGCCGGGGAGCTGTTTTTT,CAWGAGNEAGELFF
15,TRBV7-9,-,-,TRBJ1-1,TGTGCCAGCAGCTTAGTAACGGGTAGGAACACTGAAGCTTTCTTT,CASSLVTGRNTEAFF
14,TRBV5-4,TRBD1,-,TRBJ1-1,TGTGCCAGCAGGTCCGGGACAGGGCGGAGTGAAGCTTTCTTT,CASRSGTGRSEAFF
16,TRBV3-1/TRBV3-2,TRBD2,-,TRBJ2-3,TGTGCCAGCAGCCAAGAAGACAAGCGGGACACAGATACGCAGTATTTT,CASSQEDKRDTDTQYF
14,TRBV6-4,-,-,TRBJ2-2,TGTGCCAGCAGTGAGGGGGCCGGCACCGGGGAGCTGTTTTTT,CASSEGAGTGELFF
16,TRBV19,TRBD1,-,TRBJ2-4,TGTGCCAGTACCTATAGGGGGCATTTGGCCCGGGACATTCAGTACTTC,CASTYRGHLARDIQYF
12,TRBV7-8,-,once,TRBJ1-2,TGTGCCAGCAGCTTAGCGGCATATGGCTACACCTTC,CASSLAAYGYTF
13,TRBV3-1/TRBV3-2,-,-,TRBJ1-6,TGTGCCAGCAGCCCAAGTGCGAATTCACCCCTCCACTTT,CASSPSANSPLHF
17,TRBV4-2,TRBD2,-,TRBJ2-3,TGTGCCAGCAGCCAAGATGGGGCGGGAGGAACCACAGATACGCAGTATTTT,CASSQDGAGGTTDTQYF
14,TRBV6-5,-,once,TRBJ1-1,TGTGCCAGCAGTTCCCTACAGGTATTGGCTGAAGCTTTCTTT,CASSSLQVLAEAFF
16,TRBV7-9,-,-,TRBJ1-5,TGTGCCAGCAGCTTCCGGGAGGGCGGGAGCGATCAGCCCCAGCATTTT,CASSFREGGSDQPQHF
13,TRBV2,-,-,TRBJ1-2,TGTGCCAGCGCGCAGGGAGGCGGCTATGGCTACACCTTC,CASAQGGGYGYTF
16,TRBV7-9,TRBD1,-,TRBJ2-7,TGTGCCAGCAGCCAAACAGGGGGGCAAAGCTCCTACGAGCAGTACTTC,CASSQTGGQSSYEQYF
13,TRBV6-1,-,-,TRBJ1-2,TGTGCCAGCAGTGAGGGAGCCATCTATGGCTACACCTTC,CASSEGAIYGYTF
13,TRBV7-3,-,-,TRBJ2-2,TGTGCCAGCAGTCGCAGGGGCACCGGGGAGCTGTTTTTT,CASSRRGTGELFF
16,TRBV10-3,TRBD1,-,TRBJ1-3,TGTGCCATCAGTGAGTCTCCGACAGGGTCTGGAAACACCATATATTTT,CAISESPTGSGNTIYF
14,TRBV15,TRBD1,-,TRBJ1-1,TGTGCCACCAGCGAGACAGGGGTGAACACTGAAGCTTTCTTT,CATSETGVNTEAFF
16,TRBV5-1,TRBD2,-,TRBJ2-5,TGCGCCAGCAGCGCGGGGGGACTAGCGCGTCAAGAGACCCAGTACTTC,CASSAGGLARQETQYF
14,TRBV6-2/TRBV6-3,TRBD1,-,TRBJ2-1,TGTGCCAGCAGCACCCGACAGGGTAACAATGAGCAGTTCTTC,CASSTRQGNNEQFF
19,TRBV3-1/TRBV3-2,TRBD1,-,TRBJ1-1,TGTGCCAGCAGCCCAAACCCGCCGGGACAGGGGATCAGAAGCACTGAAGCTTTCTTT,CASSPNPPGQGIRSTEAFF
15,TRBV4-3,-,-,TRBJ2-7,TGCGCCAGCAGCCCCTCCTTCGGAGAGACCTACGAGCAGTACTTC,CASSPSFGETYEQYF
15,TRBV5-6,-,-,TRBJ1-1,TGTGCCAGCAGCGAGGTGGACAGCGTGAACACTGAAGCTTTCTTT,CASSEVDSVNTEAFF
12,TRBV5-1,-,-,TRBJ2-3,TGCGCCAGCAGCTCATTAGCAGATACGCAGTATTTT,CASSSLADTQYF
15,TRBV15,TRBD1,-,TRBJ2-7,TGTGCCACCAGCAGAGATAAGGGACAGGATTACGAGCAGTACTTC,CATSRDKGQDYEQYF
14,TRBV7-9,-,-,TRBJ1-2,TGTGCCAGCAGCTGGACGACAGATAACTATGGCTACACCTTC,CASSWTTDNYGYTF
16,TRBV6-1,-,once,TRBJ1-1,TGTGCCAGCAGTGAAGCCCGCACAGGCGGGGGTGGTGAAGCTTTCTTT,CASSEARTGGGGEAFF
14,TRBV21-1,-,-,TRBJ2-7,TGTGCCAGCAGCGCGGGGGACAGGGGGTACGAGCAGTACTTC,CASSAGDRGYEQYF
14,TRBV29-1,-,-,TRBJ1-4,TGCAGCGTTGAATCTGCAGGGTGGGAAGAAAAACTGTTTTTT,CSVESAGWEEKLFF
17,TRBV4-2,TRBD2,many,TRBJ2-1,TGTGCCAGCAGCCAACAAGCTAGCGGGGGGGCCTACAATGAGCAGTTCTTC,CASSQQASGGAYNEQFF
16,TRBV5-1,TRBD2,-,TRBJ2-2,TGCGCCAGCAGCTTTATAAGCGGGGGAAACACCGGGGAGCTGTTTTTT,CASSFISGGNTGELFF
15,TRBV5-6,TRBD1,-,TRBJ1-6,TGTGCCAGCAGCTTGATACAGGGGGATAATTCACCCCTCCACTTT,CASSLIQGDNSPLHF
15,TRBV19,TRBD1,-,TRBJ2-7,TGTGCCAGTTCAAAGACCGGGACAGGGCTTAACGAGCAGTACTTC,CASSKTGTGLNEQYF
13,TRBV12-3/TRBV12-4,-,few,TRBJ1-3,TGTGCCAGCAGTTTTGGACAGGGAAACACCATATATTTT,CASSFGQGNTIYF
14,TRBV6-1,-,-,TRBJ1-1,TGTGCCAGCAGTGAGCGGGGTTTGAACACTGAAGCTTTCTTT,CASSERGLNTEAFF
14,TRBV5-5,-,-,TRBJ2-2,TGTGCCAGCAGCCCATCCACGAACACCGGGGAGCTGTTTTTT,CASSPSTNTGELFF